The T cell receptor (beta chain) described here comes from a study of T cells in tuberculosis. Produced via immunoSEQ multiplex PCR; TCRdb's table is partial and in-frame only. The top ten hold 9.5% to 13% of the sample, which has some 41,000 clones, around 93% seen once. CDR3 length equals 11 residues. Deletions cut 4 bases from V and 4 bases from J, with 5 bases between. CDR1 is SQVTM, CDR2 ANQGSEA, per germline. This clonotype was obtained from a donor aged 10-29 years with latent tuberculosis or without tuberculosis infection. Some clones in this sample may be carry-over from other donors' samples. The specimen sequenced was PBMCs. The chain combines TRBV29-1 with TRBJ1-3, with D uncertain. In DNA, the CDR3 is TGCAGCGTTGGTGAGGGAAACACCATATATTTT. Protein sequence: CSVGEGNTIYF. Using reference TRBV29-1 and TRBJ1-3 for the parts outside the CDR3, the full variable domain is SAVISQKPSRDICQRGTSLTIQCQVDSQVTMMFWYRQQPGQSLTLIATANQGSEATYESGFVIDKFPISRPNLTFSTLTVSNMSPEDSSIYLCSVGEGNTIYFGEGSWLTVV.